These 10 T cell receptor beta chains were sequenced from one sample in a study of T cells after posttransplantation cyclophosphamide (TCRdb year 2016). The library was prepared using the immunoSEQ multiplex PCR assay. As stored in TCRdb, this immuneACCESS dataset retains in-frame rearrangements with V and J assigned. A fraction of the clones does not appear; measured against another copy, unresolved V genes explain less than half of the discrepancy, and the remainder lacks a known reason. The sample profile shows 16,000 or so clones; 75% to 90% of them were found once. The ten largest make up less than 30% of the sample. The control cohort was about a dozen patients given myeloablative marrow transplants with methotrexate plus a calcineurin inhibitor, sampled 1 year after transplant. Source: PBMCs, taken after allogeneic stem cell transplant with calcineurin inhibitor and methotrexate. The receptors come from a female patient aged 18 to 35 who received an allogeneic stem cell transplant from an unrelated donor, was CMV-positive, and had acute and chronic GVHD. In patients who had a transplant, some T cells may come from the graft donor.

A remark on this clone: A far more abundant clone sits one base away, making this likely a read error. This chain joins TRBV5-6 and TRBJ1-2; D remains ambiguous. Trimming removed 4 bases from V and 6 bases from J, with 16 bases in between. This CDR3 comprises 14 residues. CDR1 is SGHDT and CDR2 is YYEEEE in the germline V gene. Here the CDR3 DNA reads TGTGCCAGCAGCCTCGGCTATTTTGAGGATGGCTACACCTTC. Its translation: CASSLGYFEDGYTF.

Within the sample, this clone is large. V usage is TRBV19 and J usage is TRBJ2-2; weak D call: TRBD2 (5 bases). The germline V gene has CDR1 LNHDA and CDR2 SQIVND (reference sequence). The CDR3 totals 14 residues. Deletions cut 7 bases from V and 4 bases from J, with 13 bases between. The CDR3 here is CASTLGMGTGELFF. The DNA for the CDR3 is TGTGCCAGTACACTAGGAATGGGCACCGGGGAGCTGTTTTTT.

This clone has only one observation. The rearrangement uses TRBV4-2 and TRBJ2-3; perhaps TRBD2 as D (5 bases). The V gene lost 0 bases and the J gene lost 0 bases, with 16 bases spanning the gap. The CDR3 runs to 18 residues. The germline CDR1 and CDR2 sequences are LGHNA and YNFKEQ. The CDR3 DNA sequence: TGTGCCAGCAGCCAAGATCTCGCGGGCCTAGCCAGCACAGATACGCAGTATTTT. Translated: CASSQDLAGLASTDTQYF.

This rearrangement joins TRBV19 to TRBJ2-7; TRBD1 aligns across 8 bases. V shed 3 bases and J 7 bases; nucleotides not matched to a gene: 5. Germline V gives CDR1 LNHDA, CDR2 SQIVND (reference sequence). The CDR3 contains 13 residues. In DNA form, the CDR3 reads TGTGCCAGTAGTATTAAGAGGGACAGGGAGCAGTACTTC. Amino acid sequence: CASSIKRDREQYF. Full variable domain (missing parts from reference TRBV19 and TRBJ2-7): DGGITQSPKYLFRKEGQNVTLSCEQNLNHDAMYWYRQDPGQGLRLIYYSQIVNDFQKGDIAEGYSVSREKKESFPLTVTSAQKNPTAFYLCASSIKRDREQYFGPGTRLTVT.

This clone came up a few times. Other DNA sequences in the sample encode the same CDR3. The gene calls are TRBV27 and TRBJ2-1; 13 bases are shared with TRBD2. The ends lost 1 base at V and 7 bases at J; junction bases unmatched: 4. This CDR3 spans 16 amino acids. CDR1 and CDR2 (germline): MNHEY, SMNVEV (reference sequence). Here the CDR3 DNA reads TGTGCCAGCAGTTTATTCGGGACTAGCGGGGTAAATGAGCAGTTCTTC. This gives the protein CASSLFGTSGVNEQFF.

The chain links TRBV6-1 to TRBJ2-2; 7 bases agree with TRBD1. Unmatched junction bases numbered 5, after V lost 3 bases and J lost 4 bases. Looked up from germline, CDR1 is MNHNS and CDR2 is SASEGT. The CDR3 has 15 residues. CDR3 protein: CASSEMTGRTGELFF. CDR3 DNA sequence: TGTGCCAGCAGTGAGATGACAGGGCGCACCGGGGAGCTGTTTTTT.

The V and J genes are TRBV30 and TRBJ1-2; 8 bases are a match to TRBD1. V lost 2 bases to trimming and J lost 1 base; unmatched junction nucleotides: 6. Germline CDR1 is GTSNPN and CDR2 is SVGIG (reference sequence). CDR3 length: 15 amino acids. The CDR3 loop is CAWSIQGARNYGYTF. CDR3 DNA sequence: TGTGCCTGGAGTATTCAGGGGGCGCGTAACTATGGCTACACCTTC.

Only one count was recorded for this clone. This chain joins TRBV9 and TRBJ2-7, with 10 bases fitting TRBD2. J was trimmed by 4 bases and V by 0 bases; bases with no gene match: 4. The CDR3 extends over 15 amino acids. Per the germline V gene, CDR1 is SGDLS and CDR2 is YYNGEE. This CDR3 reads CASSVATSGEYEQYF. The CDR3 DNA reads as TGTGCCAGCAGCGTAGCTACTAGCGGGGAATACGAGCAGTACTTC.

Only one count was recorded for this clone. The V and J genes are TRBV4-2 and TRBJ2-1, with D possibly called TRBD1 or TRBD2 (9 bases each). Trimming took off 0 bases at V and 7 bases at J, with 31 bases between the two ends. This CDR3 contains 21 residues. The germline V gene has CDR1 LGHNA and CDR2 YNFKEQ. CDR3 in amino acids: CASSQDPSDRGRLAVGNEQFF. CDR3 coding DNA: TGTGCCAGCAGCCAAGACCCCTCGGACAGGGGACGACTAGCGGTCGGGAATGAGCAGTTCTTC.

V gene TRBV6-5 combines with J gene TRBJ2-3, with TRBD1 matching over 9 bases. This CDR3 comprises 15 residues. Germline loops: CDR1 MNHEY, CDR2 SVGAGI. With 7 bases clipped from V and 5 bases from J, the junction kept 10 bases outside the gene matches. The CDR3 region has the DNA TGTGCCAGCACCACGCGGACAGGGGTGGGAGATACGCAGTATTTT. Encoded protein: CASTTRTGVGDTQYF.